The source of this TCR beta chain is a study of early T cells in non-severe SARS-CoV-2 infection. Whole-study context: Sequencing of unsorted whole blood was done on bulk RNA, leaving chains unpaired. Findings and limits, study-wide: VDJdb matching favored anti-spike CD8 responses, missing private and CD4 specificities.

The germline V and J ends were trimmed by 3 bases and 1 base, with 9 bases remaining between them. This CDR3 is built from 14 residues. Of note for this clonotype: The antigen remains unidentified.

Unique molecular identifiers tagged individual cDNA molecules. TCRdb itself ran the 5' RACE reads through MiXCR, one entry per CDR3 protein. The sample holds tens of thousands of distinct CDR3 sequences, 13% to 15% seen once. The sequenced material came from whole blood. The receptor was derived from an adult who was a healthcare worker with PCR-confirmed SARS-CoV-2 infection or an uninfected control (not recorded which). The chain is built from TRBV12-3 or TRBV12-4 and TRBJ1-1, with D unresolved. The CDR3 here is CASSFSAGNTEAFF. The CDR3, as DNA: TGTGCCAGCAGTTTTTCGGCAGGGAACACTGAAGCTTTCTTT.